This T cell receptor (beta chain) was identified in a study of CD8+ T cells in alopecia areata. Study-wide background: The authors scored treated patients' severity by affected scalp percentage.

Sample treatment: oral pan-JAK inhibitor, 5-10 mg twice daily. This clone was detected only a few times. The antigen is not known. The germline gives CDR1 SNHLY, CDR2 FYNNEI. This CDR3 is 14 amino acids long. Trimming stripped 6 bases from V and 0 bases from J, with 9 bases between. Study results and limitations: TCR sharing across patients was less clear than in mice, possibly HLA-related.

Sequencing templates came from extracted RNA that was reverse transcribed into cDNA. Assay used: immunoSEQ multiplex PCR; TCRdb lists only in-frame clones, some missing. The sample shows around 300,000 clones, 60% of them seen only once. This sequence was found in a human donor with alopecia areata. The starting material was CD4+ T cells sorted from blood, obtained around week 53, from a patient treated with tofacitinib. The chain recombines TRBV2 with TRBJ2-4; D ambiguous. The CDR3 sequence is CASSPLLAKNIQYF. As DNA, the CDR3 is TGTGCCAGCAGCCCGCTCCTAGCCAAAAACATTCAGTACTTC.